The 7 T cell receptor beta chains below were found in one sample sequenced in a study of T cell changes during pregnancy in multiple sclerosis (dated by TCRdb to 2018 to 2020). The library was made by the immunoSEQ multiplex PCR assay. As stored in TCRdb, this immuneACCESS dataset retains in-frame rearrangements with V and J assigned. A fraction of the clones does not appear; measured against another copy, unresolved V genes explain less than half of the discrepancy, and the remainder lacks a known reason. The sample profile shows about 50,000 clones; around 92% of them were found once. In total, the top ten clones hold more than 4% of the sample. The source material was CD8+ T cells from peripheral blood mononuclear cells, sampled in the first trimester of pregnancy. The source is a female donor with multiple sclerosis, enrolled in a pregnancy study.

The CDR3 is CASSAGGAGGYTF. CDR3 bases: TGTGCCAGCAGCGCCGGGGGGGCAGGTGGCTACACCTTC. The chain has TRBV9 and TRBJ1-2; D perhaps matches TRBD1 (6 bases). Germline CDR1 and CDR2: SGDLS and YYNGEE. V was shortened by 3 bases and J by 7 bases, with 13 bases between the two germline ends. The CDR3 extends over 13 amino acids.

V gene TRBV7-9 combines with J gene TRBJ2-7, with 8 bases lining up with TRBD1. The germline CDR1 and CDR2 sequences are SEHNR and FQNEAQ (reference sequence). This CDR3 region has 14 residues. Trimming removed 5 bases from V and 2 bases from J; junction bases left unmatched: 5. The CDR3 loop is CASSEDRAPYEQYF. The CDR3 DNA reads TGTGCCAGCAGCGAGGACAGGGCGCCCTACGAGCAGTACTTC.

The chain couples TRBV27 to TRBJ2-1, with 7 bases identical to TRBD2. Trimming cost V 5 bases and J 9 bases; bases outside gene matches: 7. Germline values: CDR1 MNHEY, CDR2 SMNVEV (reference sequence). The CDR3 spans 13 residues. CDR3 bases: TGTGCCAGCAGTATCCTTTGGGAGGGTGAGCAGTTCTTC. Protein: CASSILWEGEQFF.

The chain links TRBV19 to TRBJ2-5, with 9 positions matching TRBD2. Germline V gene sequence: CDR1 LNHDA, CDR2 SQIVND (reference sequence). After removal of 3 bases from V and 1 base from J, the junction contained 6 bases not matched to a gene. This CDR3 spans 16 amino acids. The CDR3 region is CASSIKLAGFQETQYF. As DNA, the CDR3 is TGTGCCAGTAGTATTAAACTAGCGGGTTTCCAAGAGACCCAGTACTTC.

J is TRBJ2-1 and V is TRBV27; TRBD1 aligns across 8 bases. The germline CDR1 and CDR2 sequences are MNHEY and SMNVEV (reference sequence). V was pared by 6 bases and J by 9 bases, with 7 bases of the junction left unmatched. The CDR3 extends over 13 amino acids. The DNA for the CDR3 is TGTGCCAGCAGGGGACAGGTATTAGGTGAGCAGTTCTTC. It codes for CASRGQVLGEQFF.

This rearrangement joins TRBV6-1 to TRBJ1-1, with D possibly TRBD1 on 6 matching bases. Trimming cost V 2 bases and J 1 base, with 11 bases left between them. The CDR3 runs 15 residues. CDR1 is MNHNS, CDR2 SASEGT, per germline. In DNA, the CDR3 is TGTGCCAGCAGTGAACGGACAGAAAAGAACACTGAAGCTTTCTTT. Its translation is CASSERTEKNTEAFF.

V usage is TRBV28 and J usage is TRBJ2-5; TRBD1 aligns across 10 bases. This CDR3 spans 16 amino acids. V trimming: 3 bases; J trimming: 2 bases; junction bases outside the gene matches: 6. CDR1 and CDR2 (germline): MDHEN, SYDVKM. The CDR3, as DNA: TGTGCCAGCAGTTTCTCCCTGGGACAGGGGCAAGAGACCCAGTACTTC. Translating gives CASSFSLGQGQETQYF.